This paragraph reports one T cell receptor beta chain. Its specificity is unknown. The source of the sample is a study of vaccination and CD4 T cells after COVID-19. The wider study: The authors exposed cells to overlapping spike peptides derived from SARS-CoV-2, HCoV-NL63, HCoV-OC43 and HCoV-229E.

Treatment defined: approximately 9-day PBMC culture with coronavirus spike peptide pools or control peptides (ViraFEST assay). Study-level results: Recorded median SARS-CoV-2-reactive clonotype numbers increased from approximately 21 to 40 without reaching significance.

Cultured CD4+ T-cell DNA underwent Oncomine TCR Beta short-read sequencing. Using its own MiXCR run on the PCR reads, TCRdb lists one record per CDR3 protein. The sample holds under 9,000 distinct CDR3 sequences, approximately 50% seen once. The germline CDR1 and CDR2 sequences are SNHLY and FYNNEI. Trimming removed 6 bases from V and 4 bases from J, with 12 bases in between. The CDR3 length is 13 residues. The rearrangement links TRBV2 to TRBJ2-5; D is possibly TRBD1 (6 bases). Sequencing was carried out using CD4+ T cells from blood, cultured in vitro. The clonotype comes from a human donor who had recovered from COVID-19. In nucleotides, the CDR3 is TGTGCCAGCAGCAGGGGCAGGGTAGAGACCCAGTACTTC. Encoded protein: CASSRGRVETQYF.